The text below deals with one TCR beta chain. Its antigen is unidentified. Some clones are missing from TCRdb's copy, which holds only in-frame ones; the method was immunoSEQ multiplex PCR. The sample includes approximately 15,000 clones, about three quarters of them seen just once. This record belongs to a study of neoadjuvant anti-PD-1 for oral cavity cancer. Overall study results and limits: Non-responders to neoadjuvant nivolumab had significantly more clonal PBMC T cells than responders.

The source of this sequence is a person between 35 and 79 years old with oral cavity squamous cell carcinoma. Material: PBMCs, obtained before nivolumab (anti-PD-1) treatment.

The CDR3 region is CASNKAGLEKLFF. DNA for the CDR3: TGTGCCAGTAATAAGGCAGGCCTTGAAAAACTGTTTTTT. The chain uses TRBV6-5 and TRBJ1-4; D is uncertain. The CDR3 is made up of 13 amino acids. Germline lookup yields CDR1 MNHEY and CDR2 SVGAGI. With 9 bases removed from V and 7 bases from J, the gap between germline ends came to 15 bases.